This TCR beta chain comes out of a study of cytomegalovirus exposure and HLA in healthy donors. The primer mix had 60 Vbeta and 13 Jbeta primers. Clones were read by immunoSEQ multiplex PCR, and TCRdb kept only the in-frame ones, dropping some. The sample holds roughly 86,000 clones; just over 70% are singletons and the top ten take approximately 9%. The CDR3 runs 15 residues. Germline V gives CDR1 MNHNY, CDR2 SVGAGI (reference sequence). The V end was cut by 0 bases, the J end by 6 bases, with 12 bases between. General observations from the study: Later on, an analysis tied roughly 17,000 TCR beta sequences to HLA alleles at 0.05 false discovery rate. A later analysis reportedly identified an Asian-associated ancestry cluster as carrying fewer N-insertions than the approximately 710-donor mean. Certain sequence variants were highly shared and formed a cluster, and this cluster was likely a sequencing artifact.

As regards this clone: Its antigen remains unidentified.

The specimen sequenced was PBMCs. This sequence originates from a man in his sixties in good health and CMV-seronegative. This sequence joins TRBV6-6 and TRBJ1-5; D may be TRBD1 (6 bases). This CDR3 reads CASSYSGDIGQPQHF. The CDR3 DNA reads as TGTGCCAGCAGTTACTCGGGGGACATCGGTCAGCCCCAGCATTTT.